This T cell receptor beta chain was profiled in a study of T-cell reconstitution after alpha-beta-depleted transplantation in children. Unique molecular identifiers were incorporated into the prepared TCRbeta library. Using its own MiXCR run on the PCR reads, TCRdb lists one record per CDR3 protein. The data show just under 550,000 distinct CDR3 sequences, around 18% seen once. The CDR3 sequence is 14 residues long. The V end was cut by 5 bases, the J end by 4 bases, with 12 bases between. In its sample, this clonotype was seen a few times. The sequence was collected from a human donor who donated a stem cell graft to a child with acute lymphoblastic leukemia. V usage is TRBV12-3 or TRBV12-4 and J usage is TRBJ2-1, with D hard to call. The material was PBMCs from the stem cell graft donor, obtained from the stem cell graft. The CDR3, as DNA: TGTGCCAGCAGTCCATACGGGTCATACAATGAGCAGTTCTTC. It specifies CASSPYGSYNEQFF.